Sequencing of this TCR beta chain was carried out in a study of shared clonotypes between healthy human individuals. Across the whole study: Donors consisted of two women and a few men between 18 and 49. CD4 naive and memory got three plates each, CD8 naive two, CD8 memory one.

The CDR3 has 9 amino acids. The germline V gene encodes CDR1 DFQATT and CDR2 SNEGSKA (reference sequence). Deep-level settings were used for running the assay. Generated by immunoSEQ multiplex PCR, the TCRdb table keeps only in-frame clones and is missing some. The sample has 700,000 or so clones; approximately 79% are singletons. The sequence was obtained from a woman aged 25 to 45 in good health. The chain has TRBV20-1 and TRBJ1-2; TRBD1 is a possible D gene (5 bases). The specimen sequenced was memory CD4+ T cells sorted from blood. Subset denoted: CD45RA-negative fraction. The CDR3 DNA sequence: TGCCCGTCTTGGGACGGCTACACCTTC. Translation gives CPSWDGYTF.